The source of this T cell receptor (beta chain) is a study of OX40 agonist ivuxolimab in advanced cancers. Turning to the study itself: The patients got ivuxolimab, which is an agonistic anti-OX40 (CD134) antibody. Regarding the study as a whole: More expanded clones were found, on average, in CD8+ than in CD4+ T cells. Nonresponders, in some cases, also had low normalized T-cell clonal expansion.

This CDR3 contains 15 residues. V was clipped by 0 bases and J by 8 bases, with 13 bases between them. CDR1 and CDR2 (germline): MGHDK, SYGVNS. Blood samples were obtained at baseline, cycle 4 day 1, and cycle 7 day 1. The assay was immunoSEQ multiplex PCR, and TCRdb's table has in-frame clones only and misses some. The table lists about 81,000 clones, around 90% of them singletons. In regard to this clone: What it binds is unknown.

The chain combines TRBV25-1 with TRBJ1-4; tentative D call: TRBD1 (5 bases). The receptor's source is an adult with an advanced solid tumor such as melanoma, head and neck, liver or kidney cancer. This sample comprised CD4+ or CD8+ T cells sorted from blood, obtained in a trial of the OX40 agonist ivuxolimab. Here the CDR3 DNA reads TGTGCCAGCAGTGAATATAGTGGGGGTGAGGAAAAACTGTTTTTT. This sequence encodes CASSEYSGGEEKLFF.